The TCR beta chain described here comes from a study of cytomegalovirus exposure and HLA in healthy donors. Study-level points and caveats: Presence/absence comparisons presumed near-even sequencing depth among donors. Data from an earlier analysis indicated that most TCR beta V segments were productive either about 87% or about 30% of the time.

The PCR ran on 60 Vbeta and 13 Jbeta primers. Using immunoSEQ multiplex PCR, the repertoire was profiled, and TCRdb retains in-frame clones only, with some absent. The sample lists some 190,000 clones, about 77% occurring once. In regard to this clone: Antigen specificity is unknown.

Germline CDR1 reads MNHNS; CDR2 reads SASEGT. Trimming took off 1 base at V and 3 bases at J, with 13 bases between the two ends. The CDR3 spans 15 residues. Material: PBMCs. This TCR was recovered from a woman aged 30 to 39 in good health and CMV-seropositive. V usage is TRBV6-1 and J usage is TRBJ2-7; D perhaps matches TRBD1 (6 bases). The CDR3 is CASSEDQGRNYEQYF. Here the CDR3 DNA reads TGTGCCAGCAGTGAAGATCAGGGGCGCAACTACGAGCAGTACTTC.